These 26 T cell receptor beta chains originate from one sample sequenced in a study of blood T cell repertoires in COVID-19. The assay was immunoSEQ multiplex PCR, and TCRdb's table has in-frame clones only and misses some. The sample records more than 100,000 clones, about four fifths being singletons. The sequencing input was peripheral blood. The receptors derive from a man aged 60-69 years with active or convalescent COVID-19.

This clone was counted only a few times. This sequence joins TRBV3-1 (or the pseudogene TRBV3-2) and TRBJ2-7; TRBD2 matches at 8 bases. The CDR3 covers 13 residues. After removal of 4 bases from V and 6 bases from J, the junction contained 5 bases not matched to a gene. Germline values: CDR1 LGHDT, CDR2 YNNKEL (reference sequence). CDR3: CASSPGGGTEQYF. The DNA for the CDR3 is TGTGCCAGCAGCCCCGGGGGGGGGACCGAGCAGTACTTC.

This clone was found a few times. This chain connects TRBV21-1 to TRBJ2-2; the tabulated D call, TRBD2, remains unverified against the DNA. TRBV21-1 is assigned pseudogene status. The CDR3 sequence is 15 residues long. This CDR3 is CASGGDIPNTGELFF. In DNA, the CDR3 is TGTGCCAGCGGGGGGGACATACCGAACACCGGGGAGCTGTTTTTT.

The chain links TRBV5-1 to TRBJ2-1; TRBD2 matches at 15 bases. The germline CDR1 and CDR2 sequences are SGHRS and YFSETQ. The J segment lost 8 bases and the V segment lost 3 bases, leaving 6 bases of the junction unmatched. This CDR3 contains 16 residues. The CDR3 reads CASSSRTSGRADEQFF. DNA for the CDR3: TGCGCCAGCAGCTCGAGGACTAGCGGGAGGGCCGATGAGCAGTTCTTC.

This chain joins TRBV6-5 and TRBJ2-1, with 11 bases aligning to TRBD1. This CDR3 is 16 amino acids long. Germline V gene data show CDR1 as MNHEY and CDR2 as SVGAGI. V shed 4 bases, J shed 6 bases, and the junction held 8 bases outside the gene matches. CDR3 protein: CASSFRTGTGGNEQFF. In nucleotides, the CDR3 is TGTGCCAGCAGTTTCCGGACAGGGACAGGGGGCAATGAGCAGTTCTTC.

This clone is a singleton in its sample. The chain recombines TRBV28 with TRBJ2-3, with 7 bases aligning to TRBD2. CDR1 MDHEN and CDR2 SYDVKM come from the germline V gene. The CDR3 is made up of 13 amino acids. V shed 6 bases, J shed 3 bases, and the junction held 3 bases outside the gene matches. DNA of the CDR3: TGTGCCAGCAGGGGAGGGTTTACAGATACGCAGTATTTT. It translates to CASRGGFTDTQYF.

This chain links TRBV4-1 with TRBJ2-1; possibly TRBD1 for D (5 bases). Germline CDR1 and CDR2: MGHRA and YSYEKL. Trimming pared 4 bases from V and 8 bases from J, leaving 24 bases between. The CDR3 covers 17 residues. The CDR3, as DNA: TGCGCCAGCAGCCCACAAGACGTGACAGACAATGACGATGAGCAGTTCTTC. Its protein is CASSPQDVTDNDDEQFF.

The chain uses TRBV19 and TRBJ1-1, with a tentative D call TRBD1 (5 bases). CDR3 length: 14 amino acids. Between the trimmed V and J ends, which lost 3 bases and 4 bases, there was a span of 12 bases. Germline CDR1 is LNHDA and CDR2 is SQIVND (reference sequence). CDR3 in amino acids: CASSMWDLGTEAFF. The CDR3, as DNA: TGTGCCAGTAGTATGTGGGACTTGGGCACTGAAGCTTTCTTT. Filled out from reference TRBV19 and TRBJ1-1, the complete variable domain reads DGGITQSPKYLFRKEGQNVTLSCEQNLNHDAMYWYRQDPGQGLRLIYYSQIVNDFQKGDIAEGYSVSREKKESFPLTVTSAQKNPTAFYLCASSMWDLGTEAFFGQGTRLTVV.

V gene TRBV2 combines with J gene TRBJ2-1; TRBD1 matches 7 bases. The germline CDR1 and CDR2 sequences are SNHLY and FYNNEI. The CDR3 contains 17 residues. J was trimmed by 0 bases and V by 6 bases; bases with no gene match: 11. CDR3 DNA: TGTGCCAGCAGCCTCACCGGACAGGCGTACTCCTACAATGAGCAGTTCTTC. It specifies CASSLTGQAYSYNEQFF.

The chain is built from TRBV7-3 and TRBJ2-7, with no clear D. The V and J ends lost 5 bases and 0 bases respectively, with 8 bases between them. This CDR3 region has 13 residues. Per the germline V gene, CDR1 is SGHTA and CDR2 is FQGTGA. The CDR3 sequence is CASSPAGSYEQYF. In nucleotides, the CDR3 is TGTGCCAGCAGCCCCGCAGGCTCCTACGAGCAGTACTTC.

The rearrangement uses TRBV12-3 or TRBV12-4 and TRBJ2-5; a possible D gene is TRBD1 (5 bases). The CDR3 runs 13 residues. V lost 5 bases to trimming and J lost 5 bases, with 12 bases between them. CDR3 nucleotides: TGTGCCAGCAGTGAACGACAGAGGGAGACCCAGTACTTC. Translation gives CASSERQRETQYF.

The gene calls are TRBV6-5 and TRBJ2-7; D is unclear. The CDR3 has 12 residues. Trimming pared 6 bases from V and 9 bases from J, leaving 15 bases between. Germline lookup yields CDR1 MNHEY and CDR2 SVGAGI. CDR3 nucleotides: TGTGCCAGCAGGCCGGGTAGCCCGGTGCAGTACTTC. This sequence encodes CASRPGSPVQYF.

The chain links TRBV28 to TRBJ2-1; perhaps TRBD2 as D (6 bases). V lost 6 bases to trimming and J lost 12 bases, with 15 bases between them. Germline lookup yields CDR1 MDHEN and CDR2 SYDVKM. This CDR3 has 12 residues. The CDR3 spells CASSLTRNVQFF. Here the CDR3 DNA reads TGTGCCAGCAGCCTGACTAGAAACGTGCAGTTCTTC. The whole variable domain, filled in from reference TRBV28 and TRBJ2-1, reads DVKVTQSSRYLVKRTGEKVFLECVQDMDHENMFWYRQDPGLGLRLIYFSYDVKMKEKGDIPEGYSVSREKKERFSLILESASTNQTSMYLCASSLTRNVQFFGPGTRLTVL.

The gene calls are TRBV12-3 or TRBV12-4 and TRBJ1-1; unclear D gene. The CDR3 spans 11 residues. The V and J ends lost 3 bases and 9 bases respectively, with 8 bases between them. CDR3 loop: CASSFEAKAFF. As DNA, the CDR3 is TGTGCCAGCAGTTTTGAGGCAAAAGCTTTCTTT.

The chain employs TRBV6-5 and TRBJ1-1, with 7 bases matching TRBD1. Trimming removed 6 bases from V and 4 bases from J; junction bases left unmatched: 11. Germline assignment: CDR1 MNHEY and CDR2 SVGAGI. The CDR3 loop spans 15 amino acids. The CDR3: CASSLNRGPGTEAFF. The CDR3 bases are TGTGCCAGCAGCCTTAATAGGGGGCCAGGCACTGAAGCTTTCTTT.

In nucleotides, the CDR3 is TGTGCCAGTAGTAAGACTAGCGGGGGCTACGAGCAGTACTTC. Protein sequence: CASSKTSGGYEQYF. This sequence joins TRBV19 and TRBJ2-7; 12 nucleotides match TRBD2. Germline V gene lookup returns CDR1 LNHDA and CDR2 SQIVND (reference sequence). CDR3 length equals 14 residues. V trimming: 4 bases; J trimming: 3 bases; junction bases outside the gene matches: 1.

This clone was counted once. The chain couples TRBV30 to TRBJ1-3, with a tentative D call TRBD1 (6 bases). Trimming stripped 0 bases from V and 3 bases from J, with 15 bases between. This CDR3 is built from 16 residues. Germline assignment: CDR1 GTSNPN and CDR2 SVGIG (reference sequence). The CDR3 DNA sequence: TGTGCCTGGAGTGTACGAAACAGGGCGAATGGAAACACCATATATTTT. It specifies CAWSVRNRANGNTIYF.

V gene TRBV11-3 combines with J gene TRBJ2-1, with a weak D call TRBD1 (6 bases). The CDR3 sequence is 12 residues long. Germline V gene lookup returns CDR1 SGHNT and CDR2 YENEEA. V gave up 2 bases and J gave up 9 bases, with 8 bases separating them. The CDR3: CASSLQGTEQFF. The CDR3 DNA sequence: TGTGCCAGCAGCTTACAGGGGACTGAGCAGTTCTTC.

The V gene is TRBV28, the J gene TRBJ1-3; D is possibly TRBD1 (5 bases). Trimming pared 7 bases from V and 0 bases from J, leaving 16 bases between. The length of the CDR3 is 16 residues. Germline V CDR1 and CDR2: MDHEN, SYDVKM. DNA for the CDR3: TGTGCCAGCACTCCGGGGGGGTCTCGCTCTGGAAACACCATATATTTT. Translating it yields CASTPGGSRSGNTIYF.

This clone came up a few times. This rearrangement joins TRBV5-4 to TRBJ2-5; the match to TRBD1 covers 9 bases. This CDR3 is built from 14 residues. The V segment lost 4 bases and the J segment 4 bases; nucleotides outside the gene matches: 5. Looked up from germline, CDR1 is SGHNT and CDR2 is YYREEE (reference sequence). CDR3 loop: CASSPGTGRETQYF. DNA for the CDR3: TGTGCCAGCAGCCCCGGGACAGGGCGAGAGACCCAGTACTTC.

This clone has just one count. The rearrangement uses TRBV7-8 and TRBJ2-1; 8 bases are shared with TRBD1. The CDR3 is 15 residues long. Trimming took 3 bases from V and 10 from J; bases not matched to a gene: 11. Germline V gene lookup returns CDR1 SGHVS and CDR2 FQNEAQ. CDR3 nucleotide sequence: TGTGCCAGCAGCTTGGGACAGGCCGGATCCAACGAGCAGTTCTTC. Translating it yields CASSLGQAGSNEQFF.

This clone was found many times. At the DNA level, this CDR3 is encoded by other sequences in the same sample as well. This chain connects TRBV19 to TRBJ1-2; D may be TRBD1 (6 bases). Trimming cost V 6 bases and J 4 bases, with 12 bases left between them. Germline assignment: CDR1 LNHDA and CDR2 SQIVND (reference sequence). The CDR3 loop spans 13 amino acids. The CDR3 spells CASSPQGFYGYTF. CDR3 sequence (DNA): TGTGCCAGTAGCCCTCAGGGGTTCTATGGCTACACCTTC.

The V and J genes are TRBV28 and TRBJ2-2; TRBD2 might be the D (6 bases). V was cut by 3 bases and J by 5 bases, with 10 bases left in between. CDR1 and CDR2 from the germline V gene are MDHEN and SYDVKM. The CDR3 covers 14 residues. As DNA, the CDR3 is TGTGCCAGCAGTTTTTGGAGGGAAACCGGGGAGCTGTTTTTT. Its protein is CASSFWRETGELFF.

In its sample, this clone was seen a few times. The genes are TRBV6-2 or TRBV6-3 and TRBJ2-3; 8 bases align to TRBD1. The germline V gene encodes CDR1 MNHEY and CDR2 SVGEGT. There are 17 residues in the CDR3. V was pared by 6 bases and J by 4 bases, with 15 bases of the junction left unmatched. DNA for the CDR3: TGTGCCAGCAGCCACGAACCGGGCAGGGGGCGCGCAGATACGCAGTATTTT. This gives the protein CASSHEPGRGRADTQYF.

The chain couples TRBV2 to TRBJ2-5; 8 nucleotides align to TRBD2. The CDR3 loop spans 14 amino acids. Trimming removed 8 bases from V and 3 bases from J; junction bases left unmatched: 8. Germline lookup yields CDR1 SNHLY and CDR2 FYNNEI. CDR3 nucleotides: TGTGCCAGCGCTTGGCTAGCGGGCGAAGAGACCCAGTACTTC. It encodes CASAWLAGEETQYF.

The rearrangement links TRBV10-3 to TRBJ1-6; the match to TRBD1 covers 8 bases. The V segment lost 3 bases and the J segment 5 bases; nucleotides outside the gene matches: 3. CDR3 size: 15 residues. Germline CDR1 is ENHRY and CDR2 is SYGVKD. The CDR3 is CAISEGTGDNSPLHF. The CDR3 nucleotides read TGTGCCATCAGTGAAGGGACAGGTGATAATTCACCCCTCCACTTT.

V usage is TRBV24-1 and J usage is TRBJ1-5; D unresolved. Trimming removed 0 bases from V and 5 bases from J, with 4 bases in between. Germline loops: CDR1 KGHDR, CDR2 SFDVKD. CDR3 length: 13 residues. CDR3 sequence: CATSDLGDQPQHF. The CDR3 DNA follows: TGTGCCACCAGTGATTTGGGAGATCAGCCCCAGCATTTT.